This is a list of T cell receptor beta chains from one sample in a study of blood T cell repertoires in COVID-19. TCRdb's copy holds only in-frame clones and misses some; the assay was immunoSEQ multiplex PCR. The sample consists of some 410,000 clones, 88% of them appearing once. The source material was PBMCs or T cells enriched from blood (not recorded which). The receptors shown here come from a woman in her 30s with acute COVID-19. Both conserved end residues are part of each CDR3. Fields, in order: D gene, V gene, J gene, clone size, CDR3 protein, CDR3 DNA. D genes are given only for firm matches. A row's size may be missing; if present it is once, few, many or a size class.

.	TRBV12-5	TRBJ2-2	.	CASGLGIQGSRTGELFF	TGTGCTAGTGGTTTGGGGATACAGGGTAGTCGCACCGGGGAGCTGTTTTTT
.	TRBV20-1	TRBJ1-1	.	CSAYDREAFF	TGCAGTGCTTATGACAGGGAAGCTTTCTTT
TRBD1	TRBV24-1	TRBJ2-7	.	CATSDPTGGHSYEQYF	TGTGCCACCAGTGATCCGACAGGGGGCCACTCCTACGAGCAGTACTTC
TRBD1	TRBV2	TRBJ1-6	.	CASSLRQGGSPLHF	TGTGCCAGCAGTCTTAGACAGGGGGGTTCACCCCTCCACTTT
TRBD1	TRBV10-3	TRBJ1-2	.	CAIRFTGTGYGYTF	TGTGCCATCAGATTTACCGGGACAGGCTATGGCTACACCTTC
.	TRBV2	TRBJ2-2	few	CASSRGRTNTGELFF	TGTGCCAGCAGCAGGGGACGTACGAACACCGGGGAGCTGTTTTTT
.	TRBV5-1	TRBJ2-5	.	CASSPGIYQETQYF	TGCGCCAGCAGCCCAGGGATTTACCAAGAGACCCAGTACTTC
TRBD1	TRBV5-1	TRBJ1-3	.	CASSFGQGGNTIYF	TGCGCCAGCAGCTTCGGACAGGGAGGAAACACCATATATTTT
.	TRBV28	TRBJ1-6	.	CASSLTGLSLEGSLHF	TGTGCCAGCAGTCTCACGGGCCTTTCCCTTGAGGGTTCCCTCCACTTT
TRBD2	TRBV2	TRBJ2-7	once	CASSEVSGRSYEQYF	TGTGCCAGCAGTGAGGTTAGCGGGAGATCCTACGAGCAGTACTTC
TRBD1	TRBV9	TRBJ1-3	.	CASSAGQADRNTIYF	TGTGCCAGCAGCGCCGGACAGGCCGATCGGAACACCATATATTTT
.	TRBV4-1	TRBJ2-2	.	CASSGAGVYTGELFF	TGCGCCAGCAGCGGCGCAGGGGTGTACACCGGGGAGCTGTTTTTT
.	TRBV3-1/TRBV3-2	TRBJ1-2	.	CASSLGGPQDYGYTF	TGTGCCAGCAGCCTCGGGGGACCGCAGGACTATGGCTACACCTTC
TRBD1	TRBV30	TRBJ1-4	.	CGASRRTGNEKLFF	TGTGGAGCGAGTCGGCGGACAGGGAATGAAAAACTGTTTTTT